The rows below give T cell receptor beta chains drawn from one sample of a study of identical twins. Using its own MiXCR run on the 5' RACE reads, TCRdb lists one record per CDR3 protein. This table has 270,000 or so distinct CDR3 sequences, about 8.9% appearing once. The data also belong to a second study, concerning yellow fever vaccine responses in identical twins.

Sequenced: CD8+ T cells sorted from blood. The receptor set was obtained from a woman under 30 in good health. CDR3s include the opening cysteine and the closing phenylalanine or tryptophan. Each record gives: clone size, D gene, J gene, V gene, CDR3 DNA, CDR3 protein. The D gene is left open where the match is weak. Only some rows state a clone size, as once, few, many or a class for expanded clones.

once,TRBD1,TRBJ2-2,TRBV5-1,TGCGCCAGCAGCTTAACCACCGGGACAGGGGGCCCCACCGGGGAGCTGTTTTTT,CASSLTTGTGGPTGELFF
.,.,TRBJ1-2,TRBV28,TGTGCCAGCGAGGATAACTATGGCTACACCTTC,CASEDNYGYTF
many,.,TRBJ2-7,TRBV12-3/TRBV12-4,TGTGCCAGCAGTTTAAGGGGCATGTACGAGCAGTACTTC,CASSLRGMYEQYF
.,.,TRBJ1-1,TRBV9,TGTGCCAGCAACGGAGCCACTGAAGCTTTCTTT,CASNGATEAFF
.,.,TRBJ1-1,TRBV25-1,TGTGCCAGCAGTGAATGGGGGGAGAACACTGAAGCTTTCTTT,CASSEWGENTEAFF
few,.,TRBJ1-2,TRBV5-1,TGCGCCAGCAGCTTGGAGGAGGGCGGCTACACCTTC,CASSLEEGGYTF
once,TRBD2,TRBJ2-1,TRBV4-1,TGCGCCAGCAGCCAAGATAGGAGCGGGGAGATTGGTGGTGAGCAGTTCTTC,CASSQDRSGEIGGEQFF
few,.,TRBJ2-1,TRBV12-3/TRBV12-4,TGTGCCAGCAGTTTACCGGGAGTCGCCAATGAGCAGTTCTTC,CASSLPGVANEQFF
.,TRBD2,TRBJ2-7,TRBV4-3,TGCGCCAGCAGCCAAGATCCGAAGGCTAGCGGGATCGAGCAGTACTTC,CASSQDPKASGIEQYF
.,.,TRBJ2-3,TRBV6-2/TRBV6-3,TGTGCCAGCAGCACACAGGCCCGGAGAGATACGCAGTATTTT,CASSTQARRDTQYF
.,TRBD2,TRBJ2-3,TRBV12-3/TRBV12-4,TGTGCCAGCAGTTTGGGGGTGGCTAGCGGGATTCGAAATACGCAGTATTTT,CASSLGVASGIRNTQYF
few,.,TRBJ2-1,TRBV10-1,TGCGCCAGCAGTGAGTCACGCAATGAGCAGTTCTTC,CASSESRNEQFF
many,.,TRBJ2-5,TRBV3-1,TGTGCCAGCAGCCAAGTGGCGGGTATGGGAGAGACCCAGTACTTC,CASSQVAGMGETQYF
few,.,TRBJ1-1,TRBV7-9,TGTGCCAGCAGGTTAGGGACTGAAGCTTTCTTT,CASRLGTEAFF
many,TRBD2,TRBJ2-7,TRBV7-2,TGTGCCAGCAGAATCGGACTAGCGGGAAGGCCCTACGAGCAGTACTTC,CASRIGLAGRPYEQYF
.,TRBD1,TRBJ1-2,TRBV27,TGTGCCAGCAGTTTATCGCAGGGGGATGCTAACTATGGCTACACCTTC,CASSLSQGDANYGYTF
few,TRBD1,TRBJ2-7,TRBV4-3,TGCGCCAGCAGCCAAGGGAACAGGGGGGTCTACGAGCAGTACTTC,CASSQGNRGVYEQYF
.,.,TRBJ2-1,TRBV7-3,TGTGCCAGCAGCTTAGGATCGGGACCAAACTACAATGAGCAGTTCTTC,CASSLGSGPNYNEQFF
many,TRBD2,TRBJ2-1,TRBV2,TGTGCCAGCAGTGAAGGTCAACTAGCGGGGGTCAATGAGCAGTTCTTC,CASSEGQLAGVNEQFF
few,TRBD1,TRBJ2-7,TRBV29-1,TGCAGCGTCCTCGGGACAGACCACGAGCAGTACTTC,CSVLGTDHEQYF
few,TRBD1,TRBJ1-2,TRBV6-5,TGTGCCAGCAGTTACTCAGACAGGGTCGTAGAAGGCTACACCTTC,CASSYSDRVVEGYTF
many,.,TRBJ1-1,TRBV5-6,TGTGCCAGCAGCTTGGGTGTCTTAAGGGAAGCTTTCTTT,CASSLGVLREAFF
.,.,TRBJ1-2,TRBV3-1,TGTGCCAGCAGCACCGGACCCGACTACACCTTC,CASSTGPDYTF
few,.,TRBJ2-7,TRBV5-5,TGTGCCAGCAGCTATCGGGTCCTGTGGGAGCAGTACTTC,CASSYRVLWEQYF
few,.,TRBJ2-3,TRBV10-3,TGTGCCTCCGATGGGGGCACAGATACGCAGTATTTT,CASDGGTDTQYF
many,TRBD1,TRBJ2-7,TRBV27,TGTGCCAGCAGAGAGACAGGGACAGTTAACGAGCAGTACTTC,CASRETGTVNEQYF
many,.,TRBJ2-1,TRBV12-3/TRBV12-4,TGTGCCAGCAGTTCGCTACAGGGCTCCTACAATGAGCAGTTCTTC,CASSSLQGSYNEQFF
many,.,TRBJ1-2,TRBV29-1,TGCAGCGTTCGGTCTAACTATGGCTACACCTTC,CSVRSNYGYTF
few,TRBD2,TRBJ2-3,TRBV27,TGTGCCAGCAGCGTCGGCCCTGCGGGAGGTCCGCCCAATACGCAGTATTTT,CASSVGPAGGPPNTQYF
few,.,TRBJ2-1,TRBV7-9,TGTGCCAGCAGCGGGGGGTCCTTCAATGAGCAGTTCTTC,CASSGGSFNEQFF
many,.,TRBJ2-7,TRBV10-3,TGTGCCATCAGTGATGGGGACAAGGGGGTATGGGACGAGCAGTACTTC,CAISDGDKGVWDEQYF
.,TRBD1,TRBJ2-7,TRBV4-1,TGCGCCAGCAGCCACCCCGGGACAGGGCTGGGAAAATCCTACGAGCAGTACTTC,CASSHPGTGLGKSYEQYF
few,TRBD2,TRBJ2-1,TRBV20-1,TGCAGTGCTAGATATAGCGGGAGAATTGGTGAGCAGTTCTTC,CSARYSGRIGEQFF
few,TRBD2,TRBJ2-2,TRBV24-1,TGTGCCACCAGTGATTTAGAGCGGGACCTTACCGGGGAGCTGTTTTTT,CATSDLERDLTGELFF
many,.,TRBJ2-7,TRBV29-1,TGCAGCGTTACTGCCACCCTGTCCTACGAGCAGTACTTC,CSVTATLSYEQYF
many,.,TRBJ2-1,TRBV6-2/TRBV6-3,TGTGCCAGCAGTACCGGACGGAGCTCCTACAATGAGCAGTTCTTC,CASSTGRSSYNEQFF
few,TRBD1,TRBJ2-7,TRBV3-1,TGTGCCAGCAGCCAAGACGTCAGGGGGCTCACGATCTACGAGCAGTACTTC,CASSQDVRGLTIYEQYF
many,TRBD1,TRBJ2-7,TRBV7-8,TGTGCCAGCAGTTCTAGTGGGACAGATTTCTACGAGCAGTACTTC,CASSSSGTDFYEQYF